In this sample, the clone carrying this T cell receptor (beta chain) turned up many times. Its matching antigen is unknown. The sample originates from a study of T-cell reconstitution after alpha-beta-depleted transplantation in children. Overall study findings and caveats: The high TCRbeta diversity at day 60 in some patients came from surviving recipient T cells and thymic progenitors. Roughly two months post-transplant, alpha-beta T cells reportedly originated from several hundred graft clones that had expanded. Newly made T cells mostly supplied T-cell counts and diversity one year after transplant.

Unique molecular identifiers were incorporated into the prepared TCRbeta library. TCRdb re-called the PCR reads with MiXCR, one entry per CDR3 protein. This sample carries 95,000 to 120,000 distinct CDR3 sequences, 5.5% to 7% of them seen once, and the ten largest clones take around 23%. CDR1 is WSHSY and CDR2 is SAAADI in the germline V gene. The CDR3 extends over 13 amino acids. V gave up 4 bases and J gave up 8 bases, with 14 bases separating them. The receptor was derived from a male patient aged 2 to 10 who had a stem cell transplant for acute lymphoblastic leukemia, so the T cells may come from the graft donor. The starting material was PBMCs, mostly from graft donor cells, obtained 360 days after TCRalphabeta/CD19-depleted stem cell transplant. The chain recombines TRBV10-2 with TRBJ1-1; TRBD1 is a possible D gene (5 bases). CDR3 nucleotides: TGCGCCAGCAGTGGAGGGGCTGGAGGGGAAGCTTTCTTT. It specifies CASSGGAGGEAFF.